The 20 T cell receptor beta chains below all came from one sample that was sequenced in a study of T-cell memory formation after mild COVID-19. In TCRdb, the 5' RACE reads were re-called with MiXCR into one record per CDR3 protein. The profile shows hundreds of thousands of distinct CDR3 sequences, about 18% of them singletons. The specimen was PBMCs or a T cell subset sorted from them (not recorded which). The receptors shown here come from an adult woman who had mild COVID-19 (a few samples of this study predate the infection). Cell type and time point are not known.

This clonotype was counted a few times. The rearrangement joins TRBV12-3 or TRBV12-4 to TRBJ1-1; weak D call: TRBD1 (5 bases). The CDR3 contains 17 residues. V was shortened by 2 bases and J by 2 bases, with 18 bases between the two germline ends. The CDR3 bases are TGTGCCAGCAGTTTAATTGACAGCTATCTATCCAACACTGAAGCTTTCTTT. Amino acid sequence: CASSLIDSYLSNTEAFF.

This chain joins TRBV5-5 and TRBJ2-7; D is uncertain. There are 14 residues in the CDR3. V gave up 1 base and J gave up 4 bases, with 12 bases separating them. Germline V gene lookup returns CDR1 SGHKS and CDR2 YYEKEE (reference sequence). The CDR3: CASSLRVVLYEQYF. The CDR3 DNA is TGTGCCAGCAGCTTGAGGGTCGTGCTTTACGAGCAGTACTTC.

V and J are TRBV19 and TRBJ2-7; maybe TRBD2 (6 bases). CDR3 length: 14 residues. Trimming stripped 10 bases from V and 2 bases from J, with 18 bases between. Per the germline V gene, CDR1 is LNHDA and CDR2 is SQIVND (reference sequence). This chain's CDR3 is CATKGGGLTYEQYF. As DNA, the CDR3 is TGTGCCACCAAGGGAGGTGGCTTAACCTACGAGCAGTACTTC.

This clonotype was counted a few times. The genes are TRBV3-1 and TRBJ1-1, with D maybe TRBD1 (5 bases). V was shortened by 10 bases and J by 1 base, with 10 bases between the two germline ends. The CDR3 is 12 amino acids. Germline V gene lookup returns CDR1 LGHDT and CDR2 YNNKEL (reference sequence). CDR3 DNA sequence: TGTGCCACCGTCGACAGGAACACTGAAGCTTTCTTT. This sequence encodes CATVDRNTEAFF.

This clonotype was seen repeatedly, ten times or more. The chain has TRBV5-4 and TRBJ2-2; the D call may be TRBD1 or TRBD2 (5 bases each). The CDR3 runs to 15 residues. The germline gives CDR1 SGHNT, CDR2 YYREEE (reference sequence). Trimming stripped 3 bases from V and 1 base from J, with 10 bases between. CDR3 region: CASSSGTLNTGELFF. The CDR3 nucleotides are TGTGCCAGCAGCTCCGGGACGCTGAACACCGGGGAGCTGTTTTTT. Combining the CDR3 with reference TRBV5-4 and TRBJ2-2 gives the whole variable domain ETGVTQSPTHLIKTRGQQVTLRCSSQSGHNTVSWYQQALGQGPQFIFQYYREEENGRGNFPPRFSGLQFPNYSSELNVNALELDDSALYLCASSSGTLNTGELFFGEGSRLTVL.

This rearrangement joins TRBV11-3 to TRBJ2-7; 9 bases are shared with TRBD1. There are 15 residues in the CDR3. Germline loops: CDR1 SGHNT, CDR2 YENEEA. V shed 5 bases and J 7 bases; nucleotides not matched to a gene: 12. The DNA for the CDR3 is TGTGCCAGCAGCAACTCCGGGACAGGGTCTTGGGAGCAGTACTTC. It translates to CASSNSGTGSWEQYF.

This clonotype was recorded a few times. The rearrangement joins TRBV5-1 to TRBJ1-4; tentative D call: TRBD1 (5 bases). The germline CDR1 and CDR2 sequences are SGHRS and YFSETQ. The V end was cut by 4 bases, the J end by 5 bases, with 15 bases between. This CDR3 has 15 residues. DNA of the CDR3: TGCGCCAGCAGCCCGGGAGGGGCCGGAAATGAAAAACTGTTTTTT. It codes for CASSPGGAGNEKLFF.

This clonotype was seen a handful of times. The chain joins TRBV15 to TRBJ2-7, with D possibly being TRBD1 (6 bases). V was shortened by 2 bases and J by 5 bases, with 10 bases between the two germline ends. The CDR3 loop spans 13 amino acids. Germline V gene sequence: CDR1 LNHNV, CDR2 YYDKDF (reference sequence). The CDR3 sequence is CATSRPNRDEQYF. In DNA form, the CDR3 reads TGTGCCACCAGCAGACCAAACAGGGACGAGCAGTACTTC.

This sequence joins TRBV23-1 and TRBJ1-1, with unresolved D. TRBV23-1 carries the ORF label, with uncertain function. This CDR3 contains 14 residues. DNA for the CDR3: TGCGCGCAGCAGTCTACAACCGGAAACACTGAAGCTTTCTTT. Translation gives CAQQSTTGNTEAFF.

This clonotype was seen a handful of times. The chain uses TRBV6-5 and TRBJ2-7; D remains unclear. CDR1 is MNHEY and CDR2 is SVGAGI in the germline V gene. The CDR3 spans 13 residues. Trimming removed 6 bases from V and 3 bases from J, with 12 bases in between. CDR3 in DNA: TGTGCCAGCAGCATTGCACCCTACTACGAGCAGTACTTC. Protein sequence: CASSIAPYYEQYF.

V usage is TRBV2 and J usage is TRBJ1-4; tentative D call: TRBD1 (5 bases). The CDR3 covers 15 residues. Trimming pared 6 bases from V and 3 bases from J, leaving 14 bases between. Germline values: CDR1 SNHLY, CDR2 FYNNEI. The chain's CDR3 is CASRLTGAANEKLFF. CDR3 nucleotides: TGTGCCAGCAGGCTAACAGGAGCCGCTAATGAAAAACTGTTTTTT. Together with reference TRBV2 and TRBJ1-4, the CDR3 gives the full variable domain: EPEVTQTPSHQVTQMGQEVILRCVPISNHLYFYWYRQILGQKVEFLVSFYNNEISEKSEIFDDQFSVERPDGSNFTLKIRSTKLEDSAMYFCASRLTGAANEKLFFGSGTQLSVL.

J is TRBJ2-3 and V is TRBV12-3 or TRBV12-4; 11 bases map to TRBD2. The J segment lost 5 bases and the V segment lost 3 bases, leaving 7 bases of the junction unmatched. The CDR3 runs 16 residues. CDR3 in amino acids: CASSFPSGGLRDTQYF. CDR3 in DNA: TGTGCCAGCAGTTTTCCTAGCGGGGGGCTTAGAGATACGCAGTATTTT.

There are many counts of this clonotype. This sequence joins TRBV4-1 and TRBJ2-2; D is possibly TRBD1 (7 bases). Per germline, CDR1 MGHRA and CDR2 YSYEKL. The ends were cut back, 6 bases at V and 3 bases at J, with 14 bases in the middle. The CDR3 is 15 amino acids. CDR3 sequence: CASRPTGRYTGELFF. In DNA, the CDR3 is TGCGCCAGCAGACCGACAGGGAGGTACACCGGGGAGCTGTTTTTT.

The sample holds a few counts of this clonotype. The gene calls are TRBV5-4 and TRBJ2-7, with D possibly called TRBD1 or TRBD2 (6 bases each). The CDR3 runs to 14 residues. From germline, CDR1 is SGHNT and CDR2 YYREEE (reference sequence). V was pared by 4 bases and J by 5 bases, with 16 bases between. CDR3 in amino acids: CASSLGGTRDEQYF. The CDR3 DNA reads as TGTGCCAGCAGCCTAGGCGGGACAAGGGACGAGCAGTACTTC.

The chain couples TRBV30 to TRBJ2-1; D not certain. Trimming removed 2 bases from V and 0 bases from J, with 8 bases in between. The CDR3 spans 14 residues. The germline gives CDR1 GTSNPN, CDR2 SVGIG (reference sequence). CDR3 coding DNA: TGTGCCTGGAGTAGTAGCAACTCCTACAATGAGCAGTTCTTC. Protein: CAWSSSNSYNEQFF. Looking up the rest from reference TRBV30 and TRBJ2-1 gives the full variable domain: SQTIHQWPATLVQPVGSPLSLECTVEGTSNPNLYWYRQAAGRGLQLLFYSVGIGQISSEVPQNLSASRPQDRQFILSSKKLLLSDSGFYLCAWSSSNSYNEQFFGPGTRLTVL.

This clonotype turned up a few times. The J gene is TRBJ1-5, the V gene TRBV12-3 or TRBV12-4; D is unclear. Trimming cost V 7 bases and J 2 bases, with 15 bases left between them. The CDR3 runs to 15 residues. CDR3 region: CASNARGQGNQPQHF. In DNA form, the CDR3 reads TGTGCCAGCAATGCCCGAGGGCAGGGCAATCAGCCCCAGCATTTT.

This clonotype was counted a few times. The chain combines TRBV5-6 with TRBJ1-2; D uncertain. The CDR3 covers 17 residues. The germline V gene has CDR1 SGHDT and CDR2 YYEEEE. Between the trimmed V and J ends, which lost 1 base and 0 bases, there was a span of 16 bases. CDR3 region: CASSLRQTLSPNYGYTF. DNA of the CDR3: TGTGCCAGCAGCTTGCGGCAGACCTTAAGCCCTAACTATGGCTACACCTTC.

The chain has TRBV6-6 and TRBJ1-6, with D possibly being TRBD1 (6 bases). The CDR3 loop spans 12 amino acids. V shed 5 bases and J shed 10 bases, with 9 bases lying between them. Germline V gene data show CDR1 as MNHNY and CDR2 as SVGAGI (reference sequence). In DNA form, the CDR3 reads TGTGCCAGCAGTACGCAGGGGTCACCCCTCCACTTT. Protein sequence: CASSTQGSPLHF.

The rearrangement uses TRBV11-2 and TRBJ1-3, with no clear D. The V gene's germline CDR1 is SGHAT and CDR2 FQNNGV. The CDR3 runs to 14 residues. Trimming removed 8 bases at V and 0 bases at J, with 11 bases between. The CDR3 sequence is CASEAGLSGNTIYF. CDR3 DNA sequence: TGTGCCAGCGAAGCAGGCCTCTCTGGAAACACCATATATTTT.

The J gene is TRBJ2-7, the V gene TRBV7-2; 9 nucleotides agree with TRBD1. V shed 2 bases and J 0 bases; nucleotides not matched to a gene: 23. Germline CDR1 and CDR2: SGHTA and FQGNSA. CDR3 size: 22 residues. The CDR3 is CASSLYPPKGQGLSGSSYEQYF. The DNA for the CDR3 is TGTGCCAGCAGCTTATATCCCCCGAAGGGACAGGGCCTGTCGGGTAGCTCCTACGAGCAGTACTTC. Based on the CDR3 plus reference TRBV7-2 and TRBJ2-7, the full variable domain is GAGVSQSPSNKVTEKGKDVELRCDPISGHTALYWYRQSLGQGLEFLIYFQGNSAPDKSGLPSDRFSAERTGGSVSTLTIQRTQQEDSAVYLCASSLYPPKGQGLSGSSYEQYFGPGTRLTVT.